Listed here are 20 T cell receptor beta chains from one sample, sequenced in a study of cytomegalovirus exposure and HLA in healthy donors. Only in-frame clones appear in the TCRdb table, and some are missing; sequencing was by immunoSEQ multiplex PCR. The data contain 150,000 to 200,000 clones, 84% of them singletons. Sequences were obtained from PBMCs. These receptors all come from a man aged 25 to 45 in good health and CMV-seropositive.

The J gene is TRBJ1-1, the V gene TRBV5-1, with D maybe TRBD1 (5 bases). Germline V gene sequence: CDR1 SGHRS, CDR2 YFSETQ. CDR3 length: 14 amino acids. The germline V and J ends were trimmed by 4 bases and 10 bases, with 20 bases remaining between them. The CDR3 loop is CASSPNLSREGAFF. The CDR3 nucleotides are TGCGCCAGCAGCCCAAATCTGTCCAGGGAGGGAGCTTTCTTT.

This chain uses TRBV7-3 with TRBJ2-2; 7 bases line up with TRBD2. V trimming: 5 bases; J trimming: 1 base; junction bases outside the gene matches: 4. The CDR3 runs to 15 residues. CDR1 is SGHTA, CDR2 FQGTGA, per germline. The CDR3 DNA is TGTGCCAGCAGCCGGGACTACAAGAACACCGGGGAGCTGTTTTTT. Amino acids: CASSRDYKNTGELFF.

J is TRBJ2-1 and V is TRBV5-1; 10 bases are a match to TRBD2. The trim removed 1 base at V and 7 bases at J, leaving 5 bases unmatched. Germline V gene sequence: CDR1 SGHRS, CDR2 YFSETQ. This CDR3 region has 15 residues. In DNA, the CDR3 is TGCGCCAGCAGCTTGCAGGGACTAGCGTCAAATGAGCAGTTCTTC. Translated: CASSLQGLASNEQFF. Full variable domain (rest looked up from reference TRBV5-1 and TRBJ2-1): KAGVTQTPRYLIKTRGQQVTLSCSPISGHRSVSWYQQTPGQGLQFLFEYFSETQRNKGNFPGRFSGRQFSNSRSEMNVSTLELGDSALYLCASSLQGLASNEQFFGPGTRLTVL.

This clone has a single count. The chain couples TRBV4-1 to TRBJ2-7; D gene ambiguous. The V end was cut by 2 bases, the J end by 1 base, with 12 bases between. The CDR3 is 15 residues long. CDR1 and CDR2 (germline): MGHRA, YSYEKL. CDR3 nucleotides: TGCGCCAGCAGCCAATTTCCAGACTTTTCCTACGAGCAGTACTTC. Translated: CASSQFPDFSYEQYF.

This clone appeared once. This chain joins TRBV7-6 and TRBJ2-3, with 9 bases matching TRBD1. This CDR3 has 15 amino acids. Losses at the gene ends were 4 bases for V and 8 bases for J; bases not matched to a gene: 10. The V gene's germline CDR1 is SGHVS and CDR2 FNYEAQ. This CDR3 reads CASSWTGDLSGTQYF. In nucleotides, the CDR3 is TGTGCCAGCAGCTGGACAGGGGATTTGAGTGGTACGCAGTATTTT.

This clone was picked up one time. V and J are TRBV10-2 and TRBJ1-5, with 10 positions matching TRBD1. Germline V lookup: CDR1 WSHSY, CDR2 SAAADI. Trimming cost V 0 bases and J 15 bases; bases outside gene matches: 5. This CDR3 is 13 amino acids long. The CDR3 bases are TGCGCCAGCAGTGAGTCGCGGGACAGGGGCCGGCATTTT. It is translated as CASSESRDRGRHF.

The chain is built from TRBV5-4 and TRBJ2-7; 7 positions agree with TRBD2. Germline lookup yields CDR1 SGHNT and CDR2 YYREEE (reference sequence). This CDR3 region has 14 residues. V lost 7 bases to trimming and J lost 4 bases; unmatched junction nucleotides: 11. CDR3 nucleotide sequence: TGTGCCAGCGGGAGGGAGGGCTCCCCGTACGAGCAGTACTTC. Residues: CASGREGSPYEQYF.

The chain combines TRBV7-2 with TRBJ2-1; perhaps TRBD2 as D (6 bases). The CDR3 sequence is 14 residues long. Per germline, CDR1 SGHTA and CDR2 FQGNSA. V dropped 2 bases and J dropped 3 bases, with 8 bases sitting between them. CDR3 in amino acids: CASSLTDYYNEQFF. In nucleotides, the CDR3 is TGTGCCAGCAGCTTAACGGACTACTACAATGAGCAGTTCTTC.

V is TRBV18 and J is TRBJ2-3; TRBD1 is a possible D gene (5 bases). The germline V gene encodes CDR1 KGHSH and CDR2 LQKENI. Trimming took off 3 bases at V and 5 bases at J, with 12 bases between the two ends. The CDR3 sequence is 14 residues long. Here the CDR3 DNA reads TGTGCCAGCTCACCCAGGATCAGGGAAGATACGCAGTATTTT. Translation gives CASSPRIREDTQYF.

The CDR3 DNA sequence: TGTGCCAGCAGTCCTACTATCCATTCACCCCTCCACTTT. This encodes CASSPTIHSPLHF. The V and J genes are TRBV27 and TRBJ1-6; no reliable D call. V lost 5 bases to trimming and J lost 8 bases, with 10 bases between them. Germline-derived CDR1 and CDR2 are MNHEY and SMNVEV (reference sequence). The CDR3 covers 13 residues.

The chain combines TRBV6-1 with TRBJ2-7; TRBD1 matches at 8 bases. The V and J ends lost 6 bases and 3 bases, in that order; junction bases with no gene match: 7. The CDR3 loop spans 14 amino acids. CDR1 and CDR2 from the germline V gene are MNHNS and SASEGT. CDR3 nucleotide sequence: TGTGCCAGCAGGGTGACAGGGGAGGTCTACGAGCAGTACTTC. As protein: CASRVTGEVYEQYF.

J is TRBJ1-1 and V is TRBV2; 8 positions agree with TRBD1. The germline V gene has CDR1 SNHLY and CDR2 FYNNEI. This CDR3 has 17 amino acids. After removal of 4 bases from V and 11 bases from J, the junction contained 21 bases not matched to a gene. The CDR3 spells CASSVLGTPGTGGIAFF. The CDR3 bases are TGTGCCAGCAGTGTTTTGGGTACGCCGGGGACAGGAGGTATTGCTTTCTTT.

This chain links TRBV4-1 with TRBJ2-3; TRBD2 agrees at 8 bases. The trim removed 4 bases at V and 6 bases at J, leaving 6 bases unmatched. Looked up from germline, CDR1 is MGHRA and CDR2 is YSYEKL. The CDR3 sequence is 14 residues long. CDR3 nucleotide sequence: TGCGCCAGCAGCCTTAGCGGGAAGGGGGATACGCAGTATTTT. Amino acid sequence: CASSLSGKGDTQYF.

This clone appeared once. The V and J genes are TRBV9 and TRBJ2-5, with 7 bases fitting TRBD1. This CDR3 region has 15 residues. Per germline, CDR1 SGDLS and CDR2 YYNGEE. V gave up 0 bases and J gave up 0 bases; unmatched junction bases: 2. The CDR3 loop reads CASSVEGANQETQYF. In DNA, the CDR3 is TGTGCCAGCAGCGTAGAGGGGGCAAACCAAGAGACCCAGTACTTC.

The chain carries TRBV7-9 and TRBJ2-5; 8 bases match TRBD2. Germline V gene sequence: CDR1 SEHNR, CDR2 FQNEAQ (reference sequence). The CDR3 contains 14 residues. The trim removed 5 bases at V and 5 bases at J, leaving 7 bases unmatched. CDR3 nucleotides: TGTGCCAGCAGCCTGGGACTAGGGTCGGAGACCCAGTACTTC. This codes for CASSLGLGSETQYF.

The chain carries TRBV6-5 and TRBJ2-7; D not certain. Between the trimmed V and J ends, which lost 4 bases and 2 bases, there was a span of 15 bases. The CDR3 has 15 residues. The germline V gene encodes CDR1 MNHEY and CDR2 SVGAGI. CDR3 DNA sequence: TGTGCCAGCAGTTGGAACTCAGAGCGACCCTACGAGCAGTACTTC. Translated, it gives CASSWNSERPYEQYF.

V gene TRBV18 combines with J gene TRBJ2-2; 13 bases align to TRBD2. Looked up from germline, CDR1 is KGHSH and CDR2 is LQKENI. The CDR3 has 16 amino acids. The ends lost 3 bases at V and 5 bases at J; junction bases unmatched: 3. In nucleotides, the CDR3 is TGTGCCAGCTCACCCGGGACTAGCGGGGAAACCGGGGAGCTGTTTTTT. This codes for CASSPGTSGETGELFF.

The rearrangement uses TRBV7-9 and TRBJ2-2; TRBD2 agrees at 8 bases. There are 16 residues in the CDR3. Germline-derived CDR1 and CDR2 are SEHNR and FQNEAQ (reference sequence). With V trimmed by 3 bases and J by 7 bases, 10 bases remained unmatched. In nucleotides, the CDR3 is TGTGCCAGCAGCTTGGGCGGACTAGCAGACTACGGGGAGCTGTTTTTT. This codes for CASSLGGLADYGELFF.

This rearrangement joins TRBV7-2 to TRBJ2-3, with 11 bases matching TRBD2. The CDR3 runs to 14 residues. V trimming: 7 bases; J trimming: 6 bases; junction bases outside the gene matches: 6. The germline V gene encodes CDR1 SGHTA and CDR2 FQGNSA. The CDR3 DNA follows: TGTGCCAGCACCGGGGTAGCGGGGGGGGATACGCAGTATTTT. It yields the protein CASTGVAGGDTQYF. Full variable domain (missing parts from reference TRBV7-2 and TRBJ2-3): GAGVSQSPSNKVTEKGKDVELRCDPISGHTALYWYRQSLGQGLEFLIYFQGNSAPDKSGLPSDRFSAERTGGSVSTLTIQRTQQEDSAVYLCASTGVAGGDTQYFGPGTRLTVL.

The chain links TRBV10-2 to TRBJ2-2; TRBD2 matches 8 bases. The CDR3 spans 18 residues. Germline CDR1 and CDR2: WSHSY and SAAADI. J was trimmed by 1 base and V by 8 bases; bases with no gene match: 15. The CDR3 sequence is CASRRSGGLDRNTGELFF. In DNA, the CDR3 is TGCGCCAGCCGGAGGAGCGGGGGACTCGACCGGAACACCGGGGAGCTGTTTTTT.